A single sample gave rise to the 18 T cell receptor beta chains below, sequenced in a study of T cell clonality in common variable immunodeficiency (dated by TCRdb to the mid-2010s). The receptor library was made with the immunoSEQ multiplex PCR assay. TCRdb provides this immuneACCESS table in a form limited to in-frame rearrangements. Some clones are lacking; in checked studies, under half of them reflect an unresolved V gene, and why the rest are absent is not known. Here the sample lists roughly 42,000 clones, none seen once only. About 2.2% of the sample lies in the top ten. The sequencing sample was made of peripheral blood mononuclear cells. The receptors were sampled from a person aged 18 to 69 in good health.

This clone is labeled medium-sized (0.01 to 0.1%). The read ends 3 residues shy of where the CDR3 ends; the end is completed using the germline J gene. The V call is TRBV29-1, the J call TRBJ2-4, with a possible D match to TRBD1 (6 bases). This CDR3 region has 15 residues. The V gene lost 6 bases and the J gene lost 0 bases, with 15 bases spanning the gap. Germline values: CDR1 SQVTM, CDR2 ANQGSEA. The part of the CDR3 DNA that was read is TGCAGCGTGACAGGTTCCCCGGGAGCCAAAAACATT. It yields the protein CSVTGSPGAKNI. The CDR3 reads in full as CSVTGSPGAKNIQYF.

This clone has a count of ten or more. Here the CDR3 reads CSFSRNTGELFF. The sequenced CDR3 bases are TGCAGTTTCTCGCGGAACACCGGGGAG. The chain joins TRBV20-1 to TRBJ2-2; unclear D gene. The observed sequence ends 3 residues before the CDR3 terminus, with the missing tail filled in from the germline J gene. This CDR3 is built from 12 residues. Trimming pared 8 bases from V and 1 base from J, leaving 8 bases between. Looked up from germline, CDR1 is DFQATT and CDR2 is SNEGSKA (reference sequence).

This clone showed up just a few times. With the read ending 3 residues before the CDR3 end, the germline J gene is used to fill in that end. This chain links TRBV18 with TRBJ1-2; D not certain. This CDR3 spans 16 amino acids. The germline V gene encodes CDR1 KGHSH and CDR2 LQKENI. The CDR3 spells CASSPPVGQAKNIYTF. The part of the CDR3 DNA that was read is TGTGCCAGCTCACCACCGGTGGGCCAAGCCAAAAACATC. Supplemented by reference TRBV18 and TRBJ1-2, the full variable domain reads NAGVMQNPRHLVRRRGQEARLRCSPMKGHSHVYWYRQLPEEGLKFMVYLQKENIIDESGMPKERFSAEFPKEGPSILRIQQVVRGDSAAYFCASSPPVGQAKNIYTFGSGTRLTVV.

The sample holds many counts of this clone. Read sequence stops 3 residues before the CDR3 end, and the germline J gene provides the missing end. This chain uses TRBV7-2 with TRBJ1-1, with D possibly matching TRBD1 (5 bases). Germline V gene sequence: CDR1 SGHTA, CDR2 FQGNSA. This CDR3 region has 14 residues. V was pared by 3 bases and J by 1 base, with 9 bases between. The sequenced CDR3 bases are TGTGCCAGCAGCTTGCAGGGTGGGAACACTGAA. Translating it yields CASSLQGGNTE. The whole CDR3 is CASSLQGGNTEAFF.

This clone was recorded many times. The CDR3 is cut off 3 residues early in the read; its end comes from the germline J gene. The V call is TRBV30, the J call TRBJ1-1, with a possible D match to TRBD1 (5 bases). CDR1 and CDR2 (germline): GTSNPN, SVGIG (reference sequence). The CDR3 length is 14 residues. Trimming removed 3 bases at V and 1 base at J, with 12 bases between. This CDR3 reads CAWRGGVKNTEAFF. The CDR3 DNA, read in part, is TGTGCCTGGAGGGGGGGAGTGAAGAACACTGAA.

This clone was seen a handful of times. The CDR3 end lies 3 residues beyond the end of the read and is filled in from the germline J gene. This chain uses TRBV10-2 with TRBJ1-3, with D maybe TRBD1 (5 bases). V lost 7 bases, J lost 3 bases, and 13 bases lay in between. The length of the CDR3 is 14 residues. Germline V gene lookup returns CDR1 WSHSY and CDR2 SAAADI. The CDR3 sequence is CASKGAGIGNTIYF. The CDR3 DNA, read in part, is TGCGCCAGCAAGGGCGCAGGGATTGGAAACACC.

This clone was counted ten times or more. Relative to the germline gene, one junction end is altered; a read error may explain this. The read terminates 3 residues ahead of where the CDR3 ends, so the germline J gene completes it. V is TRBV7-3 and J is TRBJ2-1; the D gene is possibly TRBD2 (5 bases). CDR3 size: 15 residues. Germline V CDR1 and CDR2: SGHTA, FQGTGA. The CDR3 sequence is CAGSPIRGSYNEQFF. CDR3 DNA, as far as it was read: TGTGCCGGCAGCCCCATCCGGGGCTCCTACAATGAG.

In this sample, this clone turned up many times. The CDR3 extends 3 residues past the end of the read, so its final part is completed from the germline J gene. The chain combines TRBV12-5 with TRBJ2-7; D might be TRBD1 (6 bases). Trimming stripped 1 base from V and 1 base from J, with 14 bases between. This CDR3 region has 16 residues. Germline loops: CDR1 LGHNT, CDR2 FRNRAP. Partial CDR3 DNA: TGTGCTAGTGGTTTGGACCCTCCGGGACATTCCTACGAG. Protein: CASGLDPPGHSYE. The complete CDR3 sequence is CASGLDPPGHSYEQYF. The full variable domain, its missing parts supplied by reference TRBV12-5 and TRBJ2-7, is DARVTQTPRHKVTEMGQEVTMRCQPILGHNTVFWYRQTMMQGLELLAYFRNRAPLDDSGMPKDRFSAEMPDATLATLKIQPSEPRDSAVYFCASGLDPPGHSYEQYFGPGTRLTVT.

This clone was counted only a few times. The read gets to within 3 residues of the CDR3 end, and the germline J gene fills in the rest. The V call is TRBV20-1, the J call TRBJ1-2, with 9 positions matching TRBD1. Germline loops: CDR1 DFQATT, CDR2 SNEGSKA (reference sequence). V was pared by 2 bases and J by 4 bases, with 14 bases of the junction left unmatched. The CDR3 is 17 amino acids. CDR3 DNA, as far as it was read: TGCAGTGCTAGATATCTATCCGGCGGGACAGGGCTCTATGGC. Translating gives CSARYLSGGTGLYG. The entire CDR3 reads CSARYLSGGTGLYGYTF.

On this clone itself: The read is 3 residues too short to cover the CDR3 end, so that end is filled in from the germline J gene. The chain uses TRBV10-2 and TRBJ2-7, with TRBD2 matching over 8 bases. Germline CDR1 reads WSHSY; CDR2 reads SAAADI. The CDR3 consists of 15 residues. V dropped 6 bases and J dropped 2; count of bases not matched to a gene: 9. CDR3 DNA (partial): TGCGCCAGCAGCAAGGGACTAGAAGGGCCCTACGAG. It translates to CASSKGLEGPYE. The entire CDR3 sequence reads CASSKGLEGPYEQYF.

The sample holds many counts of this clone. The read finishes 3 residues shy of the CDR3 end, and the germline J gene is used to complete it. The gene calls are TRBV30 and TRBJ2-7; D ambiguous. The length of the CDR3 is 11 residues. Trimming took off 3 bases at V and 0 bases at J, with 3 bases between the two ends. Germline values: CDR1 GTSNPN, CDR2 SVGIG (reference sequence). The CDR3 here is CAWSVSYEQYF. The DNA read from the CDR3 is TGTGCCTGGAGCGTCTCCTACGAG.

This clone was picked up many times. The CDR3 extends 3 residues past the end of the read, so its final part is completed from the germline J gene. This chain links TRBV2 with TRBJ2-4; TRBD1 aligns across 7 bases. Per the germline V gene, CDR1 is SNHLY and CDR2 is FYNNEI. Trimming removed 4 bases from V and 0 bases from J; junction bases left unmatched: 3. The CDR3 length is 15 residues. CDR3 amino acids: CASSGDSLAKNIQYF. The covered CDR3 bases are TGTGCCAGCAGTGGGGACAGTTTAGCCAAAAACATT. Looking up the rest from reference TRBV2 and TRBJ2-4 gives the full variable domain: EPEVTQTPSHQVTQMGQEVILRCVPISNHLYFYWYRQILGQKVEFLVSFYNNEISEKSEIFDDQFSVERPDGSNFTLKIRSTKLEDSAMYFCASSGDSLAKNIQYFGAGTRLSVL.

In its sample, this clone was seen many times. The read ends 3 residues shy of where the CDR3 ends; the end is completed using the germline J gene. The rearrangement links TRBV29-1 to TRBJ1-2, with 12 nucleotides matching TRBD1. CDR3 length: 16 residues. The V gene end was trimmed by 5 bases and the J gene end by 1 base; junction bases not matched to a gene: 8. The germline CDR1 and CDR2 sequences are SQVTM and ANQGSEA. CDR3 bases read: TGCAGCGTTCTTGGGGGACAGGGGGCGCGTAACTATGGC. Translated, it gives CSVLGGQGARNYG. The full CDR3 sequence reads CSVLGGQGARNYGYTF.

This clone was counted many times. The CDR3 end falls 3 residues outside the read, so it is completed with the germline J gene. This chain connects TRBV29-1 to TRBJ1-5; unclear D gene. Deletions cut 1 base from V and 4 bases from J, with 8 bases between. This CDR3 contains 13 residues. Germline V gene data show CDR1 as SQVTM and CDR2 as ANQGSEA. The CDR3 sequence is CSVEVPGNQPQHF. The CDR3 bases that were read are TGCAGCGTTGAAGTCCCGGGTAATCAGCCC.

The sample holds many counts of this clone. The CDR3 end lies 3 residues beyond the end of the read and is filled in from the germline J gene. The rearrangement joins TRBV10-3 to TRBJ1-1; possibly TRBD1 for D (5 bases). From germline, CDR1 is ENHRY and CDR2 SYGVKD. This CDR3 region has 14 residues. The germline V and J ends were trimmed by 6 bases and 2 bases, with 13 bases remaining between them. Here the CDR3 reads CAIRRGEKNTEAFF. CDR3 bases read: TGTGCCATCAGGCGAGGGGAAAAAAACACTGAA.

This clone was picked up many times. The read gets to within 3 residues of the CDR3 end, and the germline J gene fills in the rest. The chain recombines TRBV30 with TRBJ2-5; D possibly matches TRBD1 or TRBD2 (5 bases each). The CDR3 is 10 residues long. Germline V gene data show CDR1 as GTSNPN and CDR2 as SVGIG (reference sequence). The V gene lost 6 bases and the J gene lost 5 bases, with 7 bases spanning the gap. CDR3 region: CACEGETQYF. The CDR3 DNA, read in part, is TGTGCCTGTGAGGGGGAGACC. Supplemented by reference TRBV30 and TRBJ2-5, the full variable domain reads SQTIHQWPATLVQPVGSPLSLECTVEGTSNPNLYWYRQAAGRGLQLLFYSVGIGQISSEVPQNLSASRPQDRQFILSSKKLLLSDSGFYLCACEGETQYFGPGTRLLVL.

This clone was detected ten times or more. The read ends 3 residues shy of where the CDR3 ends; the end is completed using the germline J gene. This chain joins TRBV23-1 and TRBJ2-3, with a possible D match to TRBD1 (5 bases). TRBV23-1 is flagged as an ORF with uncertain function. V was pared by 7 bases and J by 0 bases, with 20 bases between. This CDR3 spans 17 amino acids. Incomplete CDR3 DNA: TGCGCCAGCAATTATAGGGGCCCCAGCCTAAGCACAGATACG. Translated: CASNYRGPSLSTDT. The CDR3 in its entirety is CASNYRGPSLSTDTQYF.

This clone was seen ten or more times. The sequenced fragment ends 3 residues before the CDR3 boundary, so the rest is inferred from the germline J gene. The rearrangement joins TRBV6-1 to TRBJ1-5; tentative D call: TRBD1 (6 bases). Per the germline V gene, CDR1 is MNHNS and CDR2 is SASEGT. V lost 0 bases to trimming and J lost 0 bases, with 9 bases between them. This CDR3 spans 16 amino acids. The DNA read from the CDR3 is TGTGCCAGCAGTGAAGCTTGGACAGTTAGCAATCAGCCC. Translated, it gives CASSEAWTVSNQP. The CDR3, in full, reads CASSEAWTVSNQPQHF.